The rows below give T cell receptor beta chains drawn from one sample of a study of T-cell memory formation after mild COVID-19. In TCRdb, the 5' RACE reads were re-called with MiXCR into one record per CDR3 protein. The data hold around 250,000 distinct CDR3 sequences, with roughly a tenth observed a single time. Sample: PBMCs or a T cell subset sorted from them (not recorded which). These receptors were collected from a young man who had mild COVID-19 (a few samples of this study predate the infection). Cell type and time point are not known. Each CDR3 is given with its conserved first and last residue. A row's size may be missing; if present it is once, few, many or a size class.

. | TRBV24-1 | CATSDSVTDTQYF
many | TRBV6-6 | CASTNQGVGVRHQPQHF
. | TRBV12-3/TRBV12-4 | CASSPGTGYTF
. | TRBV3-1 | CASSLGQASQHF
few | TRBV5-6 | CASSQDYYGYTF
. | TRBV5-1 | CASSLVLGDYEQYF
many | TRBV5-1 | CASSLGDSMNTEAFF
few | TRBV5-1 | CASSLAPDANTGELFF
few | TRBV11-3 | CASSLETTEAFF
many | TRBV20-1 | CSARAGDQPQHF
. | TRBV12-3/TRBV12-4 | CASSPGLSDYGYTF
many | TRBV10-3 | CAISESRGLAQETQYF
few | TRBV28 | CASRAGTMNTEAFF
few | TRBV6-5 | CASSYSKTQGTEAFF
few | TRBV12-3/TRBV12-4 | CASSFGRPETQYF
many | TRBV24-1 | CATSDFGGDKHGYTF
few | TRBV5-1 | CASSLAGTGVTGELFF
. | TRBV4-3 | CASSQDSDRNTEAFF
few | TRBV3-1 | CASSQEGRPWWTQYF
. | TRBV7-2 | CASSLDLPGYTF
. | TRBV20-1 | CSAYHSSTDTQYF
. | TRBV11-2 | CASSLRLRDSYNEQFF
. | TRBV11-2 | CASSLTGRSIHYEQYF
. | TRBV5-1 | CASSYRTANYGYTF
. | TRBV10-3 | CAISESRQGTDTQYF
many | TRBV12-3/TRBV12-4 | CASSLSDAEQFF
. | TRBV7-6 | CASDWGPGANVLTF
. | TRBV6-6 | CASSFYPARTSGDLISYEQYF
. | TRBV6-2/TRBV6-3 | CASTYFGLAGFNEQFF
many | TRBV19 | CASSLTENSPLHF
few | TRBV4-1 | CASSQESYPSTDTQYF
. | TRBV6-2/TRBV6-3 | CASSPPGTIYEQYF
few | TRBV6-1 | CASRRGPDTGELFF
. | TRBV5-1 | CASSLLWGSETQYF
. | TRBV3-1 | CASSWTGSVIQYF
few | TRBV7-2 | CASSPAVLYNEQFF
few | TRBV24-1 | CATSDGTGNEQFF
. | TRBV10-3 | CAITPQPGAQYNEQFF
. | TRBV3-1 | CASTKGLSGNTIYF
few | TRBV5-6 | CASSPWGVISYEQYF
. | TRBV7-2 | CASSLRTGGRTDTQYF
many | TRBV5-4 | CASSVVLAGQETQYF